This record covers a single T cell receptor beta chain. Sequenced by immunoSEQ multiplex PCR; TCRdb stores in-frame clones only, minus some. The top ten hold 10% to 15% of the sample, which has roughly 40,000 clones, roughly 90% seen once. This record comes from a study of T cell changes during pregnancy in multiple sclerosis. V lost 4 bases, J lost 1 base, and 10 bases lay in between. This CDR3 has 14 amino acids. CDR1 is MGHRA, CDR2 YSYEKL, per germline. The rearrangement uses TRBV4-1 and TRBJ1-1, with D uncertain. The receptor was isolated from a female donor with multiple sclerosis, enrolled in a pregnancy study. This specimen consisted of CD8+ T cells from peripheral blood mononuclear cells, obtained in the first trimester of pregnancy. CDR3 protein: CASSPLEENTEAFF. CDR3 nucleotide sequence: TGCGCCAGCAGCCCACTGGAGGAGAACACTGAAGCTTTCTTT.